The T cell receptor (beta chain) under discussion was sequenced for a study of shared clonotypes between healthy human individuals. Study-wide points: Compared with memory subsets, naive subsets generally had larger estimated richness.

Germline-derived CDR1 and CDR2 are LNHDA and SQIVND (reference sequence). The CDR3 is 15 amino acids. The V end was cut by 4 bases, the J end by 7 bases, with 17 bases between. Libraries were prepared by immunoSEQ multiplex PCR; TCRdb keeps only in-frame clonotypes and omits some of them. The sample consists of around 2.3 million clones, approximately 96% of them appearing once. Points on this clone: The antigen is not known.

The donors, healthy adults who were HIV-negative, had experienced no recent acute infections or vaccinations. Sequencing used naive CD4+ T cells sorted from blood. Subset of the sample: CD45RA+ positively selected. The sequence was collected from a young man in good health. The chain recombines TRBV19 with TRBJ1-3; possible D gene TRBD1, 5 bases. For the CDR3, the DNA is TGTGCCAGTAGTAGCACCAGGGCAGCGAGCAACACCATATATTTT. It is translated as CASSSTRAASNTIYF.